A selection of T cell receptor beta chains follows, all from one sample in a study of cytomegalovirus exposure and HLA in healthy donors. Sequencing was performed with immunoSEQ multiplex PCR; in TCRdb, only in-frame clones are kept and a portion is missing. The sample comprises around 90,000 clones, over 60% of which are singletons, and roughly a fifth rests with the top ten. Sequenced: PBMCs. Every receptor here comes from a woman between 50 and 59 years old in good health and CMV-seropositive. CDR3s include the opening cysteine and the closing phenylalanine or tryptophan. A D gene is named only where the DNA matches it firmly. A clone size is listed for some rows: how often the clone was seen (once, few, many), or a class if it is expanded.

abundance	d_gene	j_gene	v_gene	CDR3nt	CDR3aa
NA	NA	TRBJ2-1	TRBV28	TGTGCCAGCAGTGCGCCTAGCTTCCCTGAGCAGTTCTTC	CASSAPSFPEQFF
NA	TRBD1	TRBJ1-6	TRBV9	TGTGCCAGCAGCATGGGGACAGGAGTGCTCCCCCCCCTCCACTTT	CASSMGTGVLPPLHF
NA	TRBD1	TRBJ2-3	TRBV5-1	TGCGCCAGCGGGGCTCAGGGGGTCGTAGATACGCAGTATTTT	CASGAQGVVDTQYF
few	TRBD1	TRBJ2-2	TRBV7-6	TGTGCCAGCAGCCCCGGGACAGGAGGCACCGGGGAGCTGTTTTTT	CASSPGTGGTGELFF
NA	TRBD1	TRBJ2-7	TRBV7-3	TGTGCCAGCAGCAAGGACAGGGATTACGAGCAGTACTTC	CASSKDRDYEQYF
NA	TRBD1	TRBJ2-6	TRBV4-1	TGCGCCAGCAGCCTATCCGGGACAGGCCCCATCTCTGGGGCCAACGTCCTGACTTTC	CASSLSGTGPISGANVLTF
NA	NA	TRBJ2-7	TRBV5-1	TGCGCCAGCAGCTTGGGGGGGGGCAAGGGCGAGCAGTACTTC	CASSLGGGKGEQYF
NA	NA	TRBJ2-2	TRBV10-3	TGTGCCATCGCTAGGGGCACCGGGGAGCTGTTTTTT	CAIARGTGELFF
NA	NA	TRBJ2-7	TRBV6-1	TGTGCCAGCAGTGAAGCGCTTGGAGGCAGGGGAGAGCAGTACTTC	CASSEALGGRGEQYF
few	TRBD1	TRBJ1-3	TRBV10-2	TGCGCCAGCAGCTGGACCCAGGGGGCAAAAGGAAACACCATATATTTT	CASSWTQGAKGNTIYF
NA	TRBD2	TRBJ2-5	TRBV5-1	TGCGCCAGCAGCTTGGTGGGCGGGGGGGAAGAGACCCAGTACTTC	CASSLVGGGEETQYF
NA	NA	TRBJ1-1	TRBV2	TGTGCCAGCAAGCCTGGACAACTTGAAGCTTTCTTT	CASKPGQLEAFF
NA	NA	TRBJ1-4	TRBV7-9	TGTGCCAGCAGCTCGGGGGCGGGGGCAGCTAATGAAAAACTGTTTTTT	CASSSGAGAANEKLFF
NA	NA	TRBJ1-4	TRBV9	TGTGCTAGCAGCGTAAGCCCATCAACTAATGAAAAACTGTTTTTT	CASSVSPSTNEKLFF
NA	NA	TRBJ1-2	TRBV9	TGTGCCAGCAGCGTAGCCGGAACAGAACAGGGTAAGGATGGCTACACCTTC	CASSVAGTEQGKDGYTF
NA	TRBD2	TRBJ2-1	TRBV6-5	TGTGCCAGCAGAACTAGCGGGGGGTACAATGAGCAGTTCTTC	CASRTSGGYNEQFF
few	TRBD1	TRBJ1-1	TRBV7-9	TGTGCCAGCAGCTTAGGAGGGACAGGGGACACTGAAGCTTTCTTT	CASSLGGTGDTEAFF
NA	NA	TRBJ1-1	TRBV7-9	TGTGCCAGCAGCTTATATTCCGGGGGTACTGAAGCTTTCTTT	CASSLYSGGTEAFF
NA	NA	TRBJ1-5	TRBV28	TGTGCCAGCATGCCGGGGCAGGGGAATCAGCCCCAGCATTTT	CASMPGQGNQPQHF
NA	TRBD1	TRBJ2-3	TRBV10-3	TGTGCCATCAGTGGCTCCACGGGACAGGTCTTGGATACGCAGTATTTT	CAISGSTGQVLDTQYF
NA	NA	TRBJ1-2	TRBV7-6	TGTGCCAGCAGTCCATACAGGGATGGCTACACCTTC	CASSPYRDGYTF
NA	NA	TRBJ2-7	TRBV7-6	TGTGCCAGCAGCTTAGCACTCCTCGACGAGCAGTACTTC	CASSLALLDEQYF
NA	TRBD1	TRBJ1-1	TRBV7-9	TGTGCCAGCAGCCAAACGACAGGGCTCGCTTTCTTT	CASSQTTGLAFF
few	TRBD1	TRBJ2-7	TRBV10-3	TGTGCCATCAGTGAGCAAGGGACAGGGGACGTTAAGGGAGAGCAGTACTTC	CAISEQGTGDVKGEQYF
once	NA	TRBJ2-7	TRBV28	TGTGCCAGCGCGTACTCGGGAAACTTCTACGAGCAGTACTTC	CASAYSGNFYEQYF
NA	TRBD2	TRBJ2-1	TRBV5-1	TGCGCCAGCAGCTTGGCCCTAGCGGGGGGGCATGAGCAGTTCTTC	CASSLALAGGHEQFF
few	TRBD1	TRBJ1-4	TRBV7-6	TGTGCCAGCAGCCCAGGGGGTCTGGGGGAAAAACTGTTTTTT	CASSPGGLGEKLFF
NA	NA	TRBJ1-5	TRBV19	TGTGCCAGTAGTATTGGCTCGGAGAGCAATCAGCCCCAGCATTTT	CASSIGSESNQPQHF
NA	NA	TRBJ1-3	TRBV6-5	TGTGCCAGCAGTGCCTCGAGGGATAGAGGAAACACCATATATTTT	CASSASRDRGNTIYF
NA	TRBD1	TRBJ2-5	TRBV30	TGTGCCTGGAGTGTACAGGGGATCTTATCGACCCAGTACTTC	CAWSVQGILSTQYF
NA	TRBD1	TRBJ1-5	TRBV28	TGTGCCAGCAGTGTGACAGGGAACAATCAGCCCCAGCATTTT	CASSVTGNNQPQHF
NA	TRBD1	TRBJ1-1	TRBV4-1	TGCGCCAGCAGCCAAGAACTGGACAGGGGGTACACTGAAGCTTTCTTT	CASSQELDRGYTEAFF
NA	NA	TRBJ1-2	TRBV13	TGTGCCAGCGGGGAGGGCCCTAACTATGGCTACACCTTC	CASGEGPNYGYTF
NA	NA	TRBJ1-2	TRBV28	TGTGCCAGCACCCCGGGGGGGCGGAGGGGCTACACCTTC	CASTPGGRRGYTF
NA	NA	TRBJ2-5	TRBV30	TGTGCCTGCTCAATGGGGGGAGAGACCCAGTACTTC	CACSMGGETQYF
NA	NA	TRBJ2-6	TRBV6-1	TGTGCCAGCATCCGGTCTGGGGCCAACGTCCTGACTTTC	CASIRSGANVLTF
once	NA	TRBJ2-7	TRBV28	TGTGCCAGCAGTTTTAGAGAGTACGAGCAGTACTTC	CASSFREYEQYF
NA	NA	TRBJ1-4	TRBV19	TGTGCCACTCAAGGTGGGGGACACCCAAATGAAAAACTGTTTTTT	CATQGGGHPNEKLFF
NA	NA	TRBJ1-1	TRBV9	TGTGCCAGCAGCGTAGGAGGAGTCGGGGGTAACGGAGCTTTCTTT	CASSVGGVGGNGAFF
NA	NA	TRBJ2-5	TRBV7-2	TGTGCCAGCAGTTATAACCAGGGTAGGGGAGAGACCCAGTACTTC	CASSYNQGRGETQYF
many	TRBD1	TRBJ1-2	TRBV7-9	TGTGCCAGCAGCCAGCAAGCCGGGACAGGCGACTATGGCTACACCTTC	CASSQQAGTGDYGYTF
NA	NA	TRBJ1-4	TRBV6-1	TGTGCCAGCAGTGAAGCGCACAGCGGAGGGGAAAAACTGTTTTTT	CASSEAHSGGEKLFF
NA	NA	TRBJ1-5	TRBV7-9	TGTGCCAGCAGTTCAATTGGGGGCCTCAATCAGCCCCAGCATTTT	CASSSIGGLNQPQHF
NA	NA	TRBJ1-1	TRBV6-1	TGTGCCAGCATACCGTCAGGGGTTTCTAGTGAAGCTTTCTTT	CASIPSGVSSEAFF
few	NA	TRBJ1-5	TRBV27	TGTGCCAGCAGTTCTCCCGGACACGGCAATCAGCCCCAGCATTTT	CASSSPGHGNQPQHF
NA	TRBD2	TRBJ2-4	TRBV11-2	TGTGCCAGCAGCTTATTTCCAGCGGGGGGGACCAAAAACATTCAGTACTTC	CASSLFPAGGTKNIQYF
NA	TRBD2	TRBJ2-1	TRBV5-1	TGCGCCAGCAGCTTGGTCGGGCGGGGGGGTGAGGATGAGCAGTTCTTC	CASSLVGRGGEDEQFF
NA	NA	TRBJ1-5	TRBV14	TGTGCCAGCAGCCAAGGGGGACATGGGCAGAATCAGCCCCAGCATTTT	CASSQGGHGQNQPQHF
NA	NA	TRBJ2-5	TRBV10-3	TGTGCCATCAGGGTTATAACAGGGTCGGTAGAGACCCAGTACTTC	CAIRVITGSVETQYF
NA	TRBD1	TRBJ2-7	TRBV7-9	TGTGCCAGCAGCTCCGGGACAGTATACGAGCAGTACTTC	CASSSGTVYEQYF
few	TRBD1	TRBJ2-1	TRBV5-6	TGTGCCAGCAGCCGATCCGGGACAGGTTATATTGGTCTGGGTGAGCAGTTCTTC	CASSRSGTGYIGLGEQFF
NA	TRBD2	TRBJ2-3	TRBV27	TGTGCCAGCAGTTTACAGCCTAGCGGGGGTTCGGATACGCAGTATTTT	CASSLQPSGGSDTQYF
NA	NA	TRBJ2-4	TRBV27	TGTGCCAGCAGTTTCGTCGGACAACTAGCCAAAAACATTCAGTACTTC	CASSFVGQLAKNIQYF
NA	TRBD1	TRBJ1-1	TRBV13	TGTGCCAGCAGCCCAACAGGGGCCGTCAGCATGAACACTGAAGCTTTCTTT	CASSPTGAVSMNTEAFF
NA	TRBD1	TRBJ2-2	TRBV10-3	TGTGCCATCAGCGGGACAGAAGCCACCGGGGAGCTGTTTTTT	CAISGTEATGELFF
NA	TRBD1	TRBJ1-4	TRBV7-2	TGTGCCAGCAGCTTAAGGGGGCCCGAACCTAATGAAAAACTGTTTTTT	CASSLRGPEPNEKLFF
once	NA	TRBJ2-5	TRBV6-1	TGTGCCAGCAGTGAATTTGGGGGGGGGACACAAGAGACCCAGTACTTC	CASSEFGGGTQETQYF
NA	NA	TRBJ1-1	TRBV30	TGTGCCTGGAGTCCAGGGGCGAACACTGAAGCTTTCTTT	CAWSPGANTEAFF
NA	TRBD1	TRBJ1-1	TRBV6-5	TGTGCCAGCAGTATCGGACAGGGGGCAAACACTGAAGCTTTCTTT	CASSIGQGANTEAFF